What follows are 21 T cell receptor beta chains derived from one specimen sequenced in a study of T cells in localized non-small cell lung cancer. Assay: immunoSEQ multiplex PCR; the TCRdb copy retains only in-frame clones and omits some. The table includes tens of thousands of clones, roughly 80% detected once. Specimen: peripheral blood, collected before any cancer treatment. All receptors come from a man aged 40 to 70 with stage III squamous cell lung carcinoma.

The chain has TRBV7-8 and TRBJ2-1; 9 bases fit TRBD2. Unmatched junction bases numbered 10, after V lost 5 bases and J lost 8 bases. The CDR3 has 15 residues. The germline V gene encodes CDR1 SGHVS and CDR2 FQNEAQ. CDR3 DNA: TGTGCCAGCAGCCCGTCGGGTGGACTAGCGTATGAGCAGTTCTTC. It specifies CASSPSGGLAYEQFF.

V and J are TRBV9 and TRBJ1-1, with TRBD1 as a possible D gene (6 bases). Germline-derived CDR1 and CDR2 are SGDLS and YYNGEE. V gave up 3 bases and J gave up 0 bases, with 9 bases separating them. The CDR3 covers 14 residues. The CDR3 nucleotides are TGTGCCAGCAGCGCGGGACACTTGAACACTGAAGCTTTCTTT. It specifies CASSAGHLNTEAFF.

V usage is TRBV28 and J usage is TRBJ1-3; D is possibly TRBD1 (5 bases). Germline V CDR1 and CDR2: MDHEN, SYDVKM. The CDR3 totals 18 residues. V was pared by 4 bases and J by 0 bases, with 19 bases between. Written as DNA, the CDR3 is TGTGCCAGCAGTTATTGGGGGGGTCTCGCAAGCTCTGGAAACACCATATATTTT. Its protein is CASSYWGGLASSGNTIYF.

V is TRBV11-3 and J is TRBJ1-5; D not resolved. This CDR3 has 14 amino acids. V shed 8 bases and J shed 5 bases, with 16 bases lying between them. Germline V gives CDR1 SGHNT, CDR2 YENEEA. For the CDR3, the DNA is TGTGCCAGCGGTGGCAGAACCTATTATCAGCCCCAGCATTTT. This codes for CASGGRTYYQPQHF.

V gene TRBV27 combines with J gene TRBJ1-1; maybe TRBD1 (5 bases). The CDR3 contains 14 residues. Germline values: CDR1 MNHEY, CDR2 SMNVEV (reference sequence). V was shortened by 3 bases and J by 11 bases, with 19 bases between the two germline ends. CDR3 nucleotide sequence: TGTGCCAGCAGTTTCGAGGGGCGAACCCTGAAGGCTTTCTTT. Protein product: CASSFEGRTLKAFF.

The chain recombines TRBV7-7 with TRBJ2-1; 7 positions match TRBD1. Germline V gene sequence: CDR1 SSHAT, CDR2 FNYEAQ (reference sequence). Trimming removed 5 bases from V and 8 bases from J; junction bases left unmatched: 6. The CDR3 runs 13 residues. The DNA of the CDR3 is TGTGCCAGCAGCAAAACCGACAGGGATGAGCAGTTCTTC. Translated, it gives CASSKTDRDEQFF.

The gene calls are TRBV15 and TRBJ2-5; D might be TRBD2 (6 bases). This CDR3 contains 13 residues. V was pared by 3 bases and J by 1 base, with 6 bases between. CDR1 LNHNV and CDR2 YYDKDF come from the germline V gene (reference sequence). CDR3 sequence (DNA): TGTGCCACCAGCAGGGGACTCCAAGAGACCCAGTACTTC. It codes for CATSRGLQETQYF.

The chain employs TRBV29-1 and TRBJ1-1, with D tentatively TRBD1 (5 bases). CDR1 is SQVTM and CDR2 is ANQGSEA in the germline V gene. V was pared by 7 bases and J by 7 bases, with 10 bases between. This CDR3 comprises 10 residues. The CDR3 nucleotides read TGCAGCGCCGGGGGAAATGAAGCTTTCTTT. Amino acids: CSAGGNEAFF.

The V gene is TRBV5-4, the J gene TRBJ2-6; D gene unclear. The V gene's germline CDR1 is SGHNT and CDR2 YYREEE (reference sequence). The CDR3 runs to 15 residues. V gave up 4 bases and J gave up 1 base, with 9 bases separating them. CDR3 amino acids: CASSPAMSGANVLTF. As DNA, the CDR3 is TGTGCCAGCAGCCCGGCGATGTCTGGGGCCAACGTCCTGACTTTC.

The V gene is TRBV10-3, the J gene TRBJ2-7; the D call may be TRBD1 or TRBD2 (5 bases each). The CDR3 is 13 residues long. Trimming took 7 bases from V and 6 from J, leaving 16 bases between them. Looked up from germline, CDR1 is ENHRY and CDR2 is SYGVKD. The CDR3 here is CAIKGTAAGEQYV. The CDR3 DNA sequence: TGTGCCATCAAAGGGACGGCGGCGGGCGAGCAGTACGTC.

The chain uses TRBV9 and TRBJ1-2; D possibly corresponds to TRBD1 (5 bases). Between the trimmed V and J ends, which lost 3 bases and 4 bases, there was a span of 13 bases. CDR1 and CDR2 (germline): SGDLS, YYNGEE. CDR3 size: 14 residues. The CDR3 sequence is CASSGRTGTYGYTF. The DNA for the CDR3 is TGTGCCAGCAGCGGCCGTACCGGGACCTATGGCTACACCTTC.

This chain links TRBV7-6 with TRBJ1-5; 7 nucleotides align to TRBD1. Germline CDR1 SGHVS, CDR2 FNYEAQ. CDR3 length: 15 residues. The J segment lost 6 bases and the V segment lost 1 base, leaving 6 bases of the junction unmatched. The CDR3 sequence: CASSLGTGVGQPQHF. The CDR3 DNA reads TGTGCCAGCAGCTTAGGAACAGGGGTAGGTCAGCCCCAGCATTTT.

The rearrangement uses TRBV28 and TRBJ1-3; D gene ambiguous. This CDR3 is built from 14 residues. V was cut by 3 bases and J by 2 bases, with 8 bases left in between. Germline loops: CDR1 MDHEN, CDR2 SYDVKM. Here the CDR3 reads CASSFPGTGNTIYF. The CDR3 DNA reads as TGTGCCAGCAGTTTTCCAGGAACTGGAAACACCATATATTTT.

This chain links TRBV7-9 with TRBJ2-3; 11 nucleotides match TRBD2. This CDR3 region has 15 residues. Germline CDR1 and CDR2: SEHNR and FQNEAQ (reference sequence). The V segment lost 3 bases and the J segment 7 bases; nucleotides outside the gene matches: 6. Here the CDR3 DNA reads TGTGCCAGCAGCTTCGTAGCGGGGGGGCTTAATACGCAGTATTTT. This translates into CASSFVAGGLNTQYF.

The V call is TRBV7-8, the J call TRBJ1-1; TRBD1 might be the D (6 bases). The ends were cut back, 6 bases at V and 0 bases at J, with 20 bases in the middle. Germline loops: CDR1 SGHVS, CDR2 FQNEAQ. The CDR3 loop spans 17 amino acids. Here the CDR3 DNA reads TGTGCCAGCAGTCTTATTGGGGGCACGAGCTTGAACACTGAAGCTTTCTTT. Its protein product is CASSLIGGTSLNTEAFF. Looking up the rest from reference TRBV7-8 and TRBJ1-1 gives the full variable domain: GAGVSQSPRYKVAKRGQDVALRCDPISGHVSLFWYQQALGQGPEFLTYFQNEAQLDKSGLPSDRFFAERPEGSVSTLKIQRTQQEDSAVYLCASSLIGGTSLNTEAFFGQGTRLTVV.

The gene calls are TRBV18 and TRBJ1-2, with 9 bases fitting TRBD1. The CDR3 has 16 amino acids. The germline V gene has CDR1 KGHSH and CDR2 LQKENI. V lost 5 bases to trimming and J lost 3 bases; unmatched junction nucleotides: 10. CDR3 sequence: CASSTYRGRSYYGYTF. CDR3 bases: TGTGCCAGCTCAACATACAGGGGGCGCAGCTACTATGGCTACACCTTC.

The chain uses TRBV5-1 and TRBJ1-4, with D uncertain. Germline CDR1 reads SGHRS; CDR2 reads YFSETQ. This CDR3 contains 13 residues. V shed 3 bases and J shed 6 bases, with 9 bases lying between them. The CDR3 DNA reads TGCGCCAGCAGCTCTAGGACGGATGAAAAACTGTTTTTT. This sequence encodes CASSSRTDEKLFF.

This chain connects TRBV11-2 to TRBJ2-6; D is unresolved. V was pared by 3 bases and J by 5 bases, with 20 bases between. The germline V gene has CDR1 SGHAT and CDR2 FQNNGV. This CDR3 comprises 18 residues. DNA of the CDR3: TGTGCCAGCAGCTTGTTGCTCAAGCAACAAAGTCGGGCCAACGTCCTGACTTTC. Encoded protein: CASSLLLKQQSRANVLTF.

The J gene is TRBJ1-1, the V gene TRBV28; D remains ambiguous. This CDR3 is 14 amino acids long. V was shortened by 7 bases and J by 1 base, with 13 bases between the two germline ends. Germline assignment: CDR1 MDHEN and CDR2 SYDVKM. CDR3 sequence reads: CASTLSARNTEAFF. The CDR3 DNA reads as TGTGCCAGCACCTTGTCGGCCCGGAACACTGAAGCTTTCTTT. The full variable domain, completed using reference TRBV28 and TRBJ1-1, is DVKVTQSSRYLVKRTGEKVFLECVQDMDHENMFWYRQDPGLGLRLIYFSYDVKMKEKGDIPEGYSVSREKKERFSLILESASTNQTSMYLCASTLSARNTEAFFGQGTRLTVV.

The chain employs TRBV11-2 and TRBJ1-3; no firm D call. V gave up 1 base and J gave up 0 bases, with 7 bases separating them. This CDR3 comprises 15 residues. In germline, CDR1 is SGHAT, CDR2 FQNNGV. The CDR3 sequence is CASSLAPSSGNTIYF. The CDR3 nucleotides are TGTGCCAGCAGCTTAGCACCGAGCTCTGGAAACACCATATATTTT.

The gene calls are TRBV4-1 and TRBJ1-2, with TRBD1 as a possible D gene (6 bases). Germline V gene data show CDR1 as MGHRA and CDR2 as YSYEKL. Trimming stripped 4 bases from V and 4 bases from J, with 10 bases between. The CDR3 has 13 amino acids. CDR3 loop: CASSPTGFYGYTF. The CDR3 nucleotides are TGCGCCAGCAGCCCCACAGGGTTCTATGGCTACACCTTC.